One sample yielded the 21 T cell receptor beta chains listed below, sequenced in a study of identical twins. TCRdb called the 5' RACE reads again in MiXCR, with one record for every CDR3 protein. The table has just over 500,000 distinct CDR3 sequences, 20% to 25% seen once; the top ten hold around 0.9%. This sample also appeared in a second study, on T cells expressing NK-cell markers.

Sequencing used CD4+ T cells sorted from blood. The receptors derive from a woman younger than 35 in good health.

V and J are TRBV6-1 and TRBJ2-6; D gene unclear. This CDR3 has 15 residues. Trimming cost V 5 bases and J 3 bases, with 11 bases left between them. Germline V gene sequence: CDR1 MNHNS, CDR2 SASEGT. The CDR3 region is CASSRDLNGANVLTF. The CDR3 nucleotides are TGTGCCAGCAGTCGAGACCTGAATGGGGCCAACGTCCTGACTTTC.

This chain connects TRBV4-3 to TRBJ2-7; D gene uncertain. CDR1 LGHNA and CDR2 YSLEER come from the germline V gene. V was pared by 0 bases and J by 3 bases, with 6 bases between. There are 13 residues in the CDR3. This chain's CDR3 is CASSQDISYEQYF. In DNA form, the CDR3 reads TGCGCCAGCAGCCAAGATATTAGCTACGAGCAGTACTTC.

This clonotype was detected many times. CDR3 sequence (DNA): TGCAGTGCTTTACGACAGGGGGGTCAGCCCCAGCATTTT. Amino acid sequence: CSALRQGGQPQHF. This chain uses TRBV20-1 with TRBJ1-5, with 9 nucleotides matching TRBD1. The CDR3 length is 13 residues. V shed 5 bases and J 6 bases; nucleotides not matched to a gene: 5. Germline-derived CDR1 and CDR2 are DFQATT and SNEGSKA (reference sequence).

This clonotype has a handful of counts. The chain has TRBV20-1 and TRBJ2-3, with 7 positions matching TRBD2. The CDR3 has 15 residues. After removal of 3 bases from V and 2 bases from J, the junction contained 8 bases not matched to a gene. CDR1 DFQATT and CDR2 SNEGSKA come from the germline V gene (reference sequence). The CDR3 sequence: CSASGGDGDTDTQYF. Here the CDR3 DNA reads TGCAGTGCTAGTGGGGGGGACGGAGACACAGATACGCAGTATTTT.

V gene TRBV9 combines with J gene TRBJ2-1; TRBD2 might be the D (5 bases). The germline V gene has CDR1 SGDLS and CDR2 YYNGEE. The CDR3 sequence is 14 residues long. The V end lost 4 bases, the J end lost 0 bases, and 8 bases lay between the germline ends. This CDR3 is CASSPAGSYNEQFF. The CDR3 DNA reads as TGTGCCAGCAGCCCGGCGGGCTCCTACAATGAGCAGTTCTTC.

V usage is TRBV27 and J usage is TRBJ1-6, with D unresolved. V was pared by 8 bases and J by 8 bases, with 25 bases between. In germline, CDR1 is MNHEY, CDR2 SMNVEV (reference sequence). The CDR3 is 17 residues long. The CDR3 loop reads CASGVPYSWSAHSPLHF. CDR3 in DNA: TGTGCCAGCGGAGTGCCATACAGTTGGTCTGCCCATTCACCCCTCCACTTT.

A few counts support this clonotype. V is TRBV4-3 and J is TRBJ2-1, with 10 bases lining up with TRBD2. Trimming cost V 4 bases and J 9 bases; bases outside gene matches: 15. The germline CDR1 and CDR2 sequences are LGHNA and YSLEER. CDR3 length equals 17 residues. The DNA for the CDR3 is TGCGCCAGCAGCCCCCAGGGGGCTAGCGGGAGCTGGGGTGAGCAGTTCTTC. Its translation: CASSPQGASGSWGEQFF.

This clonotype came up a few times. The chain has TRBV5-5 and TRBJ2-7, with 9 bases identical to TRBD1. The V and J ends lost 5 bases and 3 bases, in that order; junction bases with no gene match: 9. CDR3 size: 15 residues. From germline, CDR1 is SGHKS and CDR2 YYEKEE (reference sequence). The CDR3 region has the DNA TGTGCCAGCAGACTCGGACAGGGGCTCTTCTACGAGCAGTACTTC. This gives the protein CASRLGQGLFYEQYF.

This clonotype was seen ten or more times. The chain combines TRBV6-1 with TRBJ1-5, with D unresolved. Germline V gene sequence: CDR1 MNHNS, CDR2 SASEGT. The CDR3 totals 11 residues. V lost 7 bases, J lost 4 bases, and 5 bases lay in between. The CDR3 spells CASNGNQPQHF. CDR3 coding DNA: TGTGCCAGCAACGGGAATCAGCCCCAGCATTTT.

This clonotype was found a few times. This chain joins TRBV5-1 and TRBJ1-2; D is perhaps TRBD1 (5 bases). V was cut by 1 base and J by 6 bases, with 25 bases left in between. Germline CDR1 reads SGHRS; CDR2 reads YFSETQ. The CDR3 totals 18 residues. The chain's CDR3 is CASSLWWQGHTINDGYTF. DNA for the CDR3: TGCGCCAGCAGCTTGTGGTGGCAGGGCCATACTATAAACGATGGCTACACCTTC.

The gene calls are TRBV7-3 and TRBJ2-2; TRBD2 is a possible D gene (6 bases). The CDR3 is 14 residues long. Germline lookup yields CDR1 SGHTA and CDR2 FQGTGA. The V and J ends lost 4 bases and 8 bases respectively, with 14 bases between them. In DNA form, the CDR3 reads TGTGCCAGCAGCTCCTCCGGGACTGAAGGGGAGCTGTTTTTT. Translated: CASSSSGTEGELFF.

This chain links TRBV10-3 with TRBJ2-1; D not resolved. V lost 4 bases, J lost 5 bases, and 6 bases lay in between. The CDR3 runs to 12 residues. CDR1 ENHRY and CDR2 SYGVKD come from the germline V gene. Here the CDR3 DNA reads TGTGCCATCAGTGGTCTAGACAATGAGCAGTTCTTC. The encoded protein is CAISGLDNEQFF.

The rearrangement links TRBV7-9 to TRBJ1-1; TRBD1 aligns across 7 bases. The J segment lost 3 bases and the V segment lost 5 bases, leaving 12 bases of the junction unmatched. The CDR3 contains 16 residues. The germline gives CDR1 SEHNR, CDR2 FQNEAQ (reference sequence). The CDR3 DNA reads as TGTGCCAGCAGCGGCAGGGGGAGCAGGACTTACACTGAAGCTTTCTTT. Amino acids: CASSGRGSRTYTEAFF. Full variable domain (remainder filled in from reference TRBV7-9 and TRBJ1-1): DTGVSQNPRHKITKRGQNVTFRCDPISEHNRLYWYRQTLGQGPEFLTYFQNEAQLEKSRLLSDRFSAERPKGSFSTLEIQRTEQGDSAMYLCASSGRGSRTYTEAFFGQGTRLTVV.

This clonotype was counted between two and nine times. The chain couples TRBV3-1 to TRBJ2-5, with D perhaps TRBD2 (6 bases). The CDR3 extends over 12 amino acids. The germline V gene has CDR1 LGHDT and CDR2 YNNKEL (reference sequence). Trimming shortened V by 7 bases and J by 5 bases, and 11 bases separated the two germline ends. This CDR3 reads CASNLGGETQYF. CDR3 DNA: TGTGCCAGCAACCTCGGAGGGGAGACCCAGTACTTC.

In its sample, this clonotype was seen a few times. The chain links TRBV20-1 to TRBJ2-2, with 10 bases that match TRBD1. The germline CDR1 and CDR2 sequences are DFQATT and SNEGSKA (reference sequence). CDR3 length equals 15 residues. Unmatched junction bases numbered 3, after V lost 4 bases and J lost 1 base. The CDR3 reads CSAMDRGKNTGELFF. As DNA, the CDR3 is TGCAGTGCTATGGACAGGGGGAAGAACACCGGGGAGCTGTTTTTT.

This clonotype was seen only a few times. The CDR3 region is CASSVAGTEYEQYF. The CDR3, as DNA: TGTGCCAGCAGCGTCGCCGGGACGGAGTACGAGCAGTACTTC. The chain joins TRBV9 to TRBJ2-7; D could derive from TRBD1 or TRBD2 (5 bases each). CDR3 length: 14 residues. From germline, CDR1 is SGDLS and CDR2 YYNGEE. Trimming took 2 bases from V and 4 from J, leaving 13 bases between them.

This clonotype appeared a few times. This chain connects TRBV5-1 to TRBJ1-1; 7 bases map to TRBD1. The germline gives CDR1 SGHRS, CDR2 YFSETQ. V was clipped by 7 bases and J by 1 base; unmatched bases: 7. The CDR3 consists of 14 residues. The CDR3, as DNA: TGCGCCAGCGGGCAGGGGGTGTGGAACACTGAAGCTTTCTTT. This translates into CASGQGVWNTEAFF. The whole variable domain, remainder taken from reference TRBV5-1 and TRBJ1-1, is KAGVTQTPRYLIKTRGQQVTLSCSPISGHRSVSWYQQTPGQGLQFLFEYFSETQRNKGNFPGRFSGRQFSNSRSEMNVSTLELGDSALYLCASGQGVWNTEAFFGQGTRLTVV.

There are a few counts of this clonotype. V usage is TRBV7-9 and J usage is TRBJ2-7; 10 bases match TRBD1. The CDR3 runs to 15 residues. Per the germline V gene, CDR1 is SEHNR and CDR2 is FQNEAQ (reference sequence). The junction had 6 bases not matched to a gene; V was cut back by 2 bases and J by 5 bases. The CDR3: CASSLSDRGDHEQYF. CDR3 nucleotides: TGTGCCAGCAGCTTATCGGACAGGGGGGACCACGAGCAGTACTTC. Using reference TRBV7-9 and TRBJ2-7 for the parts outside the CDR3, the full variable domain is DTGVSQNPRHKITKRGQNVTFRCDPISEHNRLYWYRQTLGQGPEFLTYFQNEAQLEKSRLLSDRFSAERPKGSFSTLEIQRTEQGDSAMYLCASSLSDRGDHEQYFGPGTRLTVT.

This clonotype appeared a few times. The V gene is TRBV6-5, the J gene TRBJ1-1; D gene uncertain. V gave up 5 bases and J gave up 7 bases, with 11 bases separating them. The CDR3 is made up of 12 amino acids. The germline gives CDR1 MNHEY, CDR2 SVGAGI. CDR3 loop: CASSTRGGEAFF. In DNA form, the CDR3 reads TGTGCCAGCAGTACCCGAGGAGGTGAAGCTTTCTTT.

This clonotype has at least ten counts. V usage is TRBV7-6 and J usage is TRBJ2-5, with 7 bases identical to TRBD1. The length of the CDR3 is 15 residues. Trimming cost V 5 bases and J 2 bases; bases outside gene matches: 8. Germline CDR1 SGHVS, CDR2 FNYEAQ. CDR3 region: CASSAGQALQETQYF. The DNA for the CDR3 is TGTGCCAGCAGCGCCGGACAGGCCTTACAAGAGACCCAGTACTTC. Combining the CDR3 with reference TRBV7-6 and TRBJ2-5 gives the whole variable domain GAGVSQSPRYKVTKRGQDVALRCDPISGHVSLYWYRQALGQGPEFLTYFNYEAQQDKSGLPNDRFSAERPEGSISTLTIQRTEQRDSAMYRCASSAGQALQETQYFGPGTRLLVL.

This clonotype showed up just a few times. The genes are TRBV6-1 and TRBJ2-1; D not certain. Trimming stripped 5 bases from V and 0 bases from J, with 11 bases between. Germline V gene lookup returns CDR1 MNHNS and CDR2 SASEGT. This CDR3 is built from 15 residues. CDR3: CASSRQVNSYNEQFF. The DNA for the CDR3 is TGTGCCAGCAGTAGGCAGGTAAACTCCTACAATGAGCAGTTCTTC.